This TCR beta chain was recovered during a study of PD-1 blockade in classical Hodgkin lymphoma. Study information: Every 2 weeks, patients got 3 mg/kg intravenous nivolumab.

About this clone: The target antigen is unknown. One end of the junction is discordant with germline, which a read error may explain.

Assay: immunoSEQ multiplex PCR; the TCRdb copy retains only in-frame clones and omits some. The data show around 96,000 clones, over 80% seen once. The patients all showed relapse after autologous stem cell transplantation, while their brentuximab vedotin exposure varied. Progressive disease, partial response or complete response was each patient's best response. CDR1 and CDR2 (germline): SEHNR, FQNEAQ (reference sequence). The CDR3 has 14 amino acids. Study outcomes and limitations: TCR diversity at baseline was reported to be reduced in newly diagnosed patients relative to healthy donors.

The receptor was isolated from a human donor with classical Hodgkin lymphoma. The V call is TRBV7-9, the J call TRBJ2-1; 9 positions agree with TRBD2. The input for sequencing was peripheral blood mononuclear cells (PBMCs), taken at baseline. The DNA of the CDR3 is TGTGCCAGCACCTTAGCGGGAGTTGGCGATGAGCAGTTCTTC. Protein: CASTLAGVGDEQFF.